The T cell receptor (beta chain) under discussion was sequenced for a study of blood T cell repertoires in COVID-19. Study details: Sample material is recorded as cDNA or gDNA derived from T cells, B-cell-depleted T cells, or PBMCs.

The assay was immunoSEQ multiplex PCR, and TCRdb's table has in-frame clones only and misses some. The data contain about 440,000 clones, more than 85% of them seen just once; the ten biggest clones take up 4.3%. This clone is a singleton in its sample. Deletions cut 3 bases from V and 2 bases from J, with 5 bases between. The CDR3 sequence is 12 residues long. CDR1 SEHNR and CDR2 FQNEAQ come from the germline V gene (reference sequence). This sequence originates from a woman between 25 and 40 years old with acute or convalescent COVID-19. The sample comprised peripheral blood. The genes are TRBV7-9 and TRBJ2-7, with no clear D. The CDR3, as DNA: TGTGCCAGCAGCTTCCCCACCTACGAGCAGTACTTC. As protein: CASSFPTYEQYF.